The 2 T cell receptor beta chains below come from one sample, sequenced in a study of blood T cell repertoires in COVID-19. Produced via immunoSEQ multiplex PCR; TCRdb's table is partial and in-frame only. Among about 400,000 clones, more than 85% were seen once, and the ten largest hold around 3%. Sequencing used peripheral blood. The receptors were gathered from a human donor in a cohort sampled during active COVID-19.

V is TRBV18 and J is TRBJ2-5, with a weak D call TRBD1 (5 bases). There are 14 residues in the CDR3. Trimming removed 4 bases from V and 2 bases from J, with 11 bases in between. Germline CDR1 is KGHSH and CDR2 is LQKENI. CDR3 sequence (DNA): TGTGCCAGCTCACAGGGGCCCCCTCAAGAGACCCAGTACTTC. Translation: CASSQGPPQETQYF. The entire variable domain, with the rest obtained from reference TRBV18 and TRBJ2-5, is as follows: NAGVMQNPRHLVRRRGQEARLRCSPMKGHSHVYWYRQLPEEGLKFMVYLQKENIIDESGMPKERFSAEFPKEGPSILRIQQVVRGDSAAYFCASSQGPPQETQYFGPGTRLLVL.

The CDR3 DNA reads TGCGCCAGCAGCCAAGCCCAGGGGTACGAGCAGTACTTC. Translated: CASSQAQGYEQYF. The chain combines TRBV4-1 with TRBJ2-7; tentative D call: TRBD1 (6 bases). The CDR3 loop spans 13 amino acids. From germline, CDR1 is MGHRA and CDR2 YSYEKL. Trimming removed 1 base at V and 4 bases at J, with 8 bases between.